The clone carrying this TCR beta chain rates as medium-sized. The antigen is not known. The CDR3 sequence is 15 residues long. Germline CDR1 and CDR2: MNHEY and SVGEGT. The V gene lost 0 bases and the J gene lost 1 base, with 4 bases spanning the gap. The library tagged individual cDNA molecules with unique molecular identifiers. TCRdb recomputed calls from the RACE reads with MiXCR, one row per CDR3 protein. The data hold about 80,000 distinct CDR3 sequences, with over 6.5% observed a single time. These data come from a study of human T cells and chemical hapten exposure. Time point meaning: healthy volunteer bleed at 6 weeks. Someone pulled total RNA out of unfractionated whole blood. Study-wide results and limits: Sensitization with DPC brought no change to TCRs above 1 in 1000 in frequency.

The clonotype comes from a female donor in good health. Some clones in this sample may be carry-over from other donors' samples. This chain joins TRBV6-2 or TRBV6-3 and TRBJ2-6; D unclear. The sequencing input was whole blood. The CDR3 coding sequence is TGTGCCAGCAGTTACTCAGCGTCTGGGGCCAACGTCCTGACTTTC. This gives the protein CASSYSASGANVLTF.